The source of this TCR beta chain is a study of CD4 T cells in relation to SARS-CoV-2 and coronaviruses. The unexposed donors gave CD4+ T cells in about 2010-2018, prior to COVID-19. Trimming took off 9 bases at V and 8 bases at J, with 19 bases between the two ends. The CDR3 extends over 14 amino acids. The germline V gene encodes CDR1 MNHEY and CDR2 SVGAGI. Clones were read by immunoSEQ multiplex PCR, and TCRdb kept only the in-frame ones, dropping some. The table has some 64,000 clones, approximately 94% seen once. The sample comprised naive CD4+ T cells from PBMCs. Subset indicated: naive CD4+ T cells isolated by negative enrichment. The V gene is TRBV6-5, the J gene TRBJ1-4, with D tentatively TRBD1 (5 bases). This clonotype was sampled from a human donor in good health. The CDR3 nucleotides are TGTGCCAGTGGGACGGCCCGCGAGGGGGAAAAACTGTTTTTT. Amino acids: CASGTAREGEKLFF.